Below are 32 T cell receptor beta chains sequenced from a single sample in a study of cytomegalovirus exposure and HLA in healthy donors. Sequenced by immunoSEQ multiplex PCR; TCRdb stores in-frame clones only, minus some. The data contain about 120,000 clones, 95% to 96% of them seen just once; the ten biggest clones take up 1.7%. The material sequenced was PBMCs. These receptors came from a man younger than 35 in good health and CMV-seronegative.

This chain connects TRBV29-1 to TRBJ1-4; tentative D call: TRBD1 (6 bases). The germline V gene encodes CDR1 SQVTM and CDR2 ANQGSEA. This CDR3 comprises 14 residues. V was trimmed by 6 bases and J by 7 bases, leaving 18 bases between them. The chain's CDR3 is CSVEKGQGTEKLFF. In DNA, the CDR3 is TGCAGCGTCGAAAAAGGGCAGGGGACTGAAAAACTGTTTTTT. Combining the CDR3 with reference TRBV29-1 and TRBJ1-4 gives the whole variable domain SAVISQKPSRDICQRGTSLTIQCQVDSQVTMMFWYRQQPGQSLTLIATANQGSEATYESGFVIDKFPISRPNLTFSTLTVSNMSPEDSSIYLCSVEKGQGTEKLFFGSGTQLSVL.

The chain is built from TRBV7-9 and TRBJ1-4, with D uncertain. This CDR3 contains 12 residues. Germline values: CDR1 SEHNR, CDR2 FQNEAQ (reference sequence). Trimming shortened V by 3 bases and J by 7 bases, and 6 bases separated the two germline ends. In nucleotides, the CDR3 is TGTGCCAGCAGCTTGTCGTTTGAAAAACTGTTTTTT. This sequence encodes CASSLSFEKLFF.

The chain couples TRBV5-4 to TRBJ2-7; D uncertain. This CDR3 has 13 residues. Per the germline V gene, CDR1 is SGHNT and CDR2 is YYREEE (reference sequence). Between the trimmed V and J ends, which lost 2 bases and 2 bases, there was a span of 8 bases. For the CDR3, the DNA is TGTGCCAGCAGCTTTCCTGGAGCCTACGAGCAGTACTTC. As protein: CASSFPGAYEQYF.

The CDR3 loop is CAIGLAGHNEQFF. The CDR3 DNA reads TGTGCCATCGGACTAGCGGGCCACAATGAGCAGTTCTTC. The gene calls are TRBV10-3 and TRBJ2-1, with 11 bases aligning to TRBD2. The CDR3 has 13 amino acids. Germline CDR1 ENHRY, CDR2 SYGVKD. Losses at the gene ends were 8 bases for V and 5 bases for J; bases not matched to a gene: 2.

The chain couples TRBV5-1 to TRBJ2-1; TRBD2 might be the D (6 bases). V lost 4 bases and J 7 bases, leaving 18 bases between the germline ends. The CDR3 length is 15 residues. Germline loops: CDR1 SGHRS, CDR2 YFSETQ. CDR3 in DNA: TGCGCCAGCAGCCCTAGGACGGACTATGGGAATGAGCAGTTCTTC. This sequence encodes CASSPRTDYGNEQFF.

The chain couples TRBV5-8 to TRBJ1-3; D not certain. CDR3 size: 16 residues. V lost 4 bases to trimming and J lost 0 bases, with 14 bases between them. Germline V lookup: CDR1 SGHTS, CDR2 YDEGEE. The CDR3: CASSGSVGDSGNTIYF. DNA of the CDR3: TGTGCCAGCAGCGGAAGTGTGGGAGACTCTGGAAACACCATATATTTT.

The chain combines TRBV2 with TRBJ2-1, with TRBD1 as a possible D gene (5 bases). Germline values: CDR1 SNHLY, CDR2 FYNNEI. With 4 bases removed from V and 5 bases from J, the gap between germline ends came to 12 bases. CDR3 size: 14 residues. The CDR3 protein is CASSGQGYNNEQFF. The DNA of the CDR3 is TGTGCCAGCAGTGGGCAGGGATACAACAATGAGCAGTTCTTC.

The chain employs TRBV11-3 and TRBJ1-1, with 8 bases fitting TRBD1. CDR3 length: 12 amino acids. Germline CDR1 and CDR2: SGHNT and YENEEA. The junction had 7 bases not matched to a gene; V was cut back by 5 bases and J by 11 bases. The CDR3 spells CASSLWTGPAFF. The CDR3 nucleotides read TGTGCCAGCAGCCTGTGGACAGGGCCGGCTTTCTTT.

The chain recombines TRBV5-4 with TRBJ1-2; TRBD1 agrees at 9 bases. Germline V CDR1 and CDR2: SGHNT, YYREEE (reference sequence). This CDR3 has 17 residues. With V trimmed by 5 bases and J by 0 bases, 11 bases remained unmatched. The CDR3 DNA reads as TGTGCCAGCAGAAAACCGGGACAGGGTTATTCTAACTATGGCTACACCTTC. It translates to CASRKPGQGYSNYGYTF.

The V and J genes are TRBV4-1 and TRBJ1-5, with TRBD1 matching over 7 bases. Germline V lookup: CDR1 MGHRA, CDR2 YSYEKL. Trimming removed 6 bases from V and 0 bases from J; junction bases left unmatched: 11. The CDR3 runs to 17 residues. The DNA for the CDR3 is TGCGCCAGCAGGCTGGGGACAGCTAACTTTAGCAATCAGCCCCAGCATTTT. Residues: CASRLGTANFSNQPQHF.

The J gene is TRBJ2-3, the V gene TRBV7-2; 8 positions agree with TRBD2. Trimming at V came to 1 base and at J to 0 bases, leaving 3 bases not matched to a gene. The CDR3 has 16 amino acids. Germline CDR1 reads SGHTA; CDR2 reads FQGNSA. For the CDR3, the DNA is TGTGCCAGCAGCTTAGGCTCTAGCGGGAGCACAGATACGCAGTATTTT. Translating gives CASSLGSSGSTDTQYF.

The rearrangement uses TRBV19 and TRBJ2-3, with a tentative D call TRBD2 (6 bases). The germline V gene has CDR1 LNHDA and CDR2 SQIVND (reference sequence). The length of the CDR3 is 16 residues. V was clipped by 5 bases and J by 0 bases, with 15 bases between them. CDR3 sequence: CASSRGLASSTDTQYF. In nucleotides, the CDR3 is TGTGCCAGTAGTCGAGGGCTAGCGTCTAGCACAGATACGCAGTATTTT.

The chain joins TRBV30 to TRBJ2-1, with 7 positions matching TRBD2. The length of the CDR3 is 13 residues. V shed 7 bases, J shed 6 bases, and the junction held 9 bases outside the gene matches. Germline CDR1 and CDR2: GTSNPN and SVGIG (reference sequence). The DNA of the CDR3 is TGTGCCTCGATTAGCGGGCCCTCCAATGAGCAGTTCTTC. This translates into CASISGPSNEQFF.

The J gene is TRBJ1-5, the V gene TRBV28; TRBD1 aligns across 8 bases. Unmatched junction bases numbered 5, after V lost 8 bases and J lost 2 bases. This CDR3 contains 14 residues. Germline assignment: CDR1 MDHEN and CDR2 SYDVKM. CDR3 in DNA: TGTGCCAGCGGATCGGGACAGGGCAATCAGCCCCAGCATTTT. It codes for CASGSGQGNQPQHF.

The rearrangement links TRBV2 to TRBJ1-1; TRBD1 is a possible D gene (5 bases). The CDR3 loop spans 18 amino acids. V lost 0 bases to trimming and J lost 0 bases, with 17 bases between them. CDR1 and CDR2 from the germline V gene are SNHLY and FYNNEI. The CDR3 loop is CASSEAQGGIGVNTEAFF. CDR3 in DNA: TGTGCCAGCAGTGAAGCGCAGGGAGGTATCGGAGTGAACACTGAAGCTTTCTTT.

V gene TRBV6-1 combines with J gene TRBJ1-2; 8 bases agree with TRBD1. The CDR3 consists of 15 residues. Germline CDR1 and CDR2: MNHNS and SASEGT. J was trimmed by 7 bases and V by 0 bases; bases with no gene match: 7. The CDR3 DNA reads TGTGCCAGCAGTGAAGCTTGGGCAGGGGGCCCTGGCTACACCTTC. As protein: CASSEAWAGGPGYTF.

The V and J genes are TRBV28 and TRBJ1-1, with TRBD1 identical over 8 bases. J was trimmed by 4 bases and V by 5 bases; bases with no gene match: 15. The V gene's germline CDR1 is MDHEN and CDR2 SYDVKM. CDR3 size: 17 residues. The chain's CDR3 is CASSSGQGRPSGTEAFF. As DNA, the CDR3 is TGTGCCAGCAGTAGTGGACAGGGACGCCCTTCGGGCACTGAAGCTTTCTTT.

V gene TRBV18 combines with J gene TRBJ1-1, with 10 positions matching TRBD1. The J segment lost 6 bases and the V segment lost 3 bases, leaving 7 bases of the junction unmatched. Germline V gene data show CDR1 as KGHSH and CDR2 as LQKENI. The CDR3 extends over 15 amino acids. The CDR3 coding sequence is TGTGCCAGCTCACCGACAGGGGGCGAGGGAGCTGAAGCTTTCTTT. Its protein is CASSPTGGEGAEAFF.

J is TRBJ1-1 and V is TRBV5-1, with D perhaps TRBD1 (6 bases). The germline V and J ends were trimmed by 2 bases and 1 base, with 12 bases remaining between them. The CDR3 runs 15 residues. Germline values: CDR1 SGHRS, CDR2 YFSETQ. DNA for the CDR3: TGCGCCAGCAGCTTATCAGGGGATTCGAACACTGAAGCTTTCTTT. It specifies CASSLSGDSNTEAFF.

The chain is built from TRBV28 and TRBJ2-1; 9 bases align to TRBD1. This CDR3 has 16 residues. Trimming cost V 5 bases and J 3 bases; bases outside gene matches: 8. The germline V gene encodes CDR1 MDHEN and CDR2 SYDVKM. The CDR3 coding sequence is TGTGCCAGCAGTCCAATGGGACAGGGAGTCTACAATGAGCAGTTCTTC. It encodes CASSPMGQGVYNEQFF.

The chain couples TRBV4-3 to TRBJ2-2; 8 positions match TRBD2. This CDR3 is 17 amino acids long. The junction had 11 bases not matched to a gene; V was cut back by 1 base and J by 7 bases. Germline-derived CDR1 and CDR2 are LGHNA and YSLEER. CDR3 protein: CASSQVALAEGDGELFF. CDR3 DNA: TGCGCCAGCAGCCAAGTAGCACTAGCGGAAGGAGACGGGGAGCTGTTTTTT.

The CDR3 DNA reads TGTGCCAGCAGCTTGCGGGGGGCAAGAACCTTC. Translation: CASSLRGARTF. The chain has TRBV5-4 and TRBJ1-2; tentative D call: TRBD1 (6 bases). Germline V gives CDR1 SGHNT, CDR2 YYREEE (reference sequence). CDR3 length: 11 amino acids. Trimming left V 1 base short and J 14 bases short, with 12 bases between.

The chain carries TRBV2 and TRBJ2-7, with TRBD2 matching over 10 bases. Per the germline V gene, CDR1 is SNHLY and CDR2 is FYNNEI. The CDR3 loop spans 17 amino acids. V lost 1 base and J lost 1; bases outside the gene matches: 7. CDR3 protein: CASSEGLAGALSYEQYF. CDR3 bases: TGTGCCAGCAGTGAAGGGCTAGCGGGGGCGTTATCCTACGAGCAGTACTTC.

The V and J genes are TRBV28 and TRBJ2-7, with TRBD2 matching over 8 bases. Trimming at V came to 5 bases and at J to 0 bases, leaving 3 bases not matched to a gene. Germline CDR1 and CDR2: MDHEN and SYDVKM. This CDR3 has 14 residues. CDR3 sequence: CASSVSGVSYEQYF. In DNA, the CDR3 is TGTGCCAGCAGTGTTAGCGGGGTCTCCTACGAGCAGTACTTC. Supplemented by reference TRBV28 and TRBJ2-7, the full variable domain reads DVKVTQSSRYLVKRTGEKVFLECVQDMDHENMFWYRQDPGLGLRLIYFSYDVKMKEKGDIPEGYSVSREKKERFSLILESASTNQTSMYLCASSVSGVSYEQYFGPGTRLTVT.

The chain is built from TRBV6-6 and TRBJ1-2; 8 bases map to TRBD1. The germline CDR1 and CDR2 sequences are MNHNY and SVGAGI (reference sequence). CDR3 length equals 16 residues. V shed 0 bases and J 4 bases; nucleotides not matched to a gene: 7. The CDR3 DNA is TGTGCCAGCAGTTACTCTTCAGGGGGCGCAGTCTATGGCTACACCTTC. It is translated as CASSYSSGGAVYGYTF.

The rearrangement links TRBV6-5 to TRBJ2-3; D gene uncertain. CDR1 and CDR2 (germline): MNHEY, SVGAGI. This CDR3 has 16 residues. V was pared by 3 bases and J by 4 bases, with 17 bases between. CDR3 loop: CASSYNPGSVADTQYF. CDR3 DNA sequence: TGTGCCAGCAGTTATAATCCCGGCAGCGTGGCAGATACGCAGTATTTT.

The chain joins TRBV28 to TRBJ2-1, with 10 bases lining up with TRBD1. CDR1 and CDR2 from the germline V gene are MDHEN and SYDVKM. There are 13 residues in the CDR3. Germline trimming cut 6 bases from V and 9 bases from J; bases unmatched to any gene: 5. CDR3 sequence: CASSGQGVREQFF. As DNA, the CDR3 is TGTGCCAGCAGCGGACAGGGGGTTCGTGAGCAGTTCTTC.

The CDR3 region is CASSDTSGGNEQFF. As DNA, the CDR3 is TGTGCCAGCAGCGACACCTCCGGCGGCAATGAGCAGTTCTTC. J is TRBJ2-1 and V is TRBV9; D is ambiguous. Germline assignment: CDR1 SGDLS and CDR2 YYNGEE. V lost 3 bases, J lost 6 bases, and 13 bases lay in between. The CDR3 contains 14 residues.

CDR3: CASSYSENTEAFF. The CDR3 nucleotides read TGTGCCAGCTCGTACAGTGAAAACACTGAAGCTTTCTTT. The chain carries TRBV18 and TRBJ1-1; no firm D call. The CDR3 sequence is 13 residues long. The germline V and J ends were trimmed by 6 bases and 2 bases, with 10 bases remaining between them. Looked up from germline, CDR1 is KGHSH and CDR2 is LQKENI.

The chain links TRBV7-3 to TRBJ2-5; TRBD2 agrees at 10 bases. V lost 5 bases, J lost 2 bases, and 2 bases stayed unmatched. Germline-derived CDR1 and CDR2 are SGHTA and FQGTGA. There are 14 residues in the CDR3. DNA for the CDR3: TGTGCCAGCAGCCTAGCGGGGGCTCAAGAGACCCAGTACTTC. Translating it yields CASSLAGAQETQYF.

The chain employs TRBV25-1 and TRBJ2-3, with a weak D call TRBD1 (6 bases). This CDR3 region has 15 residues. V was clipped by 2 bases and J by 0 bases, with 9 bases between them. Germline V gene data show CDR1 as MGHDK and CDR2 as SYGVNS. CDR3 nucleotide sequence: TGTGCCAGCAGTGAAGAGGGACAAAGCACAGATACGCAGTATTTT. Translating gives CASSEEGQSTDTQYF.

The chain uses TRBV28 and TRBJ1-2, with 7 nucleotides matching TRBD1. The V gene's germline CDR1 is MDHEN and CDR2 SYDVKM. Trimming took 7 bases from V and 13 from J; bases not matched to a gene: 27. This CDR3 region has 17 residues. CDR3 residues: CASTSIQKLGPGQQSTF. The CDR3 DNA is TGTGCCAGCACCAGCATACAAAAACTGGGCCCGGGACAGCAATCCACCTTC.